This TCR beta chain was recorded in a study of cytomegalovirus exposure and HLA in healthy donors. The repertoire was sequenced with immunoSEQ multiplex PCR; TCRdb's copy has only in-frame clones and lacks some. The sample contains about 130,000 clones, about 91% of which appear only once. Per the germline V gene, CDR1 is SNHLY and CDR2 is FYNNEI. CDR3 length: 16 amino acids. V lost 6 bases and J 1 base, leaving 18 bases between the germline ends. The chain links TRBV2 to TRBJ1-1; TRBD1 is a possible D gene (6 bases). Material for sequencing was PBMCs. The receptor was isolated from a woman under 30 in good health and CMV-seronegative. The CDR3: CASSSDWGHKNTEAFF. The CDR3 nucleotides are TGTGCCAGCAGCTCGGATTGGGGACACAAGAACACTGAAGCTTTCTTT.